Presented here are 20 T cell receptor beta chains from one specimen sequenced in a study of blood T cell repertoires in COVID-19. Generated by immunoSEQ multiplex PCR, the TCRdb table keeps only in-frame clones and is missing some. Seen here are 190,000 or so clones, more than 75% observed once, and the top ten hold approximately 0.88%. The sequencing sample was made of peripheral blood. Every receptor here comes from a young woman who had recovered from COVID-19.

The rearrangement joins TRBV18 to TRBJ2-2; D might be TRBD1 (5 bases). CDR3 length: 12 amino acids. CDR1 is KGHSH and CDR2 is LQKENI in the germline V gene. Deletions cut 3 bases from V and 8 bases from J, with 7 bases between. CDR3 DNA: TGTGCCAGCTCACCGCGACAGGGGGAGCTGTTTTTT. Translation gives CASSPRQGELFF.

This rearrangement joins TRBV12-5 to TRBJ2-7, with TRBD1 matching over 10 bases. The V segment lost 4 bases and the J segment 5 bases; nucleotides outside the gene matches: 11. Germline loops: CDR1 LGHNT, CDR2 FRNRAP. The CDR3 runs to 16 residues. In nucleotides, the CDR3 is TGTGCTAGTGGTTGGACCTCCGGGACAGGGGTCCACGAGCAGTACTTC. It encodes CASGWTSGTGVHEQYF.

This chain joins TRBV7-2 and TRBJ2-5, with D hard to call. Germline V CDR1 and CDR2: SGHTA, FQGNSA. The CDR3 is made up of 13 amino acids. V lost 0 bases to trimming and J lost 5 bases, with 7 bases between them. Written as DNA, the CDR3 is TGTGCCAGCAGCTTAGCGTCGGAGGAGACCCAGTACTTC. It codes for CASSLASEETQYF.

The V and J genes are TRBV11-2 and TRBJ2-7, with D possibly TRBD2 on 6 matching bases. Trimming stripped 4 bases from V and 1 base from J, with 17 bases between. Per germline, CDR1 SGHAT and CDR2 FQNNGV. The CDR3 has 16 amino acids. This CDR3 reads CASSSSGTRDSYEQYF. CDR3 in DNA: TGTGCCAGCAGCTCCTCCGGGACTCGAGATTCCTACGAGCAGTACTTC.

The rearrangement links TRBV19 to TRBJ1-1; 7 nucleotides line up with TRBD1. V gave up 5 bases and J gave up 2 bases; unmatched junction bases: 11. The CDR3 covers 16 residues. Germline CDR1 reads LNHDA; CDR2 reads SQIVND (reference sequence). CDR3 region: CASSVIPGQKNTEAFF. In DNA form, the CDR3 reads TGTGCCAGTAGTGTCATCCCGGGACAGAAAAACACTGAAGCTTTCTTT.

The chain employs TRBV6-6 and TRBJ1-3; D is possibly TRBD1 (6 bases). The CDR3 has 15 amino acids. Germline V lookup: CDR1 MNHNY, CDR2 SVGAGI (reference sequence). V shed 5 bases and J shed 7 bases, with 18 bases lying between them. The CDR3 DNA reads as TGTGCCAGCAGTGGACGGACAGACTATCGTAACACCATATATTTT. This encodes CASSGRTDYRNTIYF.

This clone showed up just once. DNA for the CDR3: TGTGCCAGCTCACCACAAGGGGCAGGGACCGGGGAGCTGTTTTTT. Its protein product is CASSPQGAGTGELFF. The rearrangement joins TRBV18 to TRBJ2-2; TRBD1 might be the D (5 bases). The CDR3 totals 15 residues. Trimming cost V 1 base and J 5 bases, with 11 bases left between them. The germline gives CDR1 KGHSH, CDR2 LQKENI.

The chain joins TRBV7-3 to TRBJ1-2, with D perhaps matching TRBD1 (6 bases). V lost 5 bases to trimming and J lost 5 bases, with 18 bases between them. This CDR3 contains 15 residues. Germline CDR1 SGHTA, CDR2 FQGTGA. Here the CDR3 DNA reads TGTGCCAGCAGCGATTTGGGGGCGCCCGGGTATGGCTACACCTTC. Amino acid sequence: CASSDLGAPGYGYTF.

The rearrangement uses TRBV20-1 and TRBJ1-4; the D is unclear. The CDR3 runs 12 residues. Trimming cost V 3 bases and J 4 bases, with 6 bases left between them. Per germline, CDR1 DFQATT and CDR2 SNEGSKA (reference sequence). In nucleotides, the CDR3 is TGCAGTGCTAGTAAATATAATGAAAAACTGTTTTTT. This translates into CSASKYNEKLFF.

This chain connects TRBV3-1 (or the pseudogene TRBV3-2) to TRBJ1-2; D is uncertain. Between the trimmed V and J ends, which lost 0 bases and 8 bases, there was a span of 13 bases. In germline, CDR1 is LGHDT, CDR2 YNNKEL (reference sequence). The CDR3 spans 14 residues. CDR3 protein: CASSQDGRPEGYTF. The CDR3 region has the DNA TGTGCCAGCAGCCAAGACGGGAGGCCCGAGGGCTACACCTTC.

The chain has TRBV7-2 and TRBJ1-5; no clear D. CDR3 length equals 14 residues. Looked up from germline, CDR1 is SGHTA and CDR2 is FQGNSA. The V and J ends lost 3 bases and 0 bases respectively, with 6 bases between them. The CDR3: CASSFQNSNQPQHF. In DNA, the CDR3 is TGTGCCAGCAGCTTCCAAAATAGCAATCAGCCCCAGCATTTT.

This chain uses TRBV6-2 or TRBV6-3 with TRBJ1-1; D unclear. Between the trimmed V and J ends, which lost 2 bases and 8 bases, there was a span of 12 bases. Germline V gives CDR1 MNHEY, CDR2 SVGEGT. The CDR3 length is 13 residues. Written as DNA, the CDR3 is TGTGCCAGCAGTTACGTAGATTCCAGGGAAGCTTTCTTT. Protein product: CASSYVDSREAFF.

The genes are TRBV7-2 and TRBJ2-3, with TRBD1 matching over 10 bases. Germline assignment: CDR1 SGHTA and CDR2 FQGNSA. The junction had 1 base not matched to a gene; V was cut back by 1 base and J by 3 bases. The CDR3 contains 15 residues. The CDR3 loop reads CASSLGGQGTDTQYF. CDR3 nucleotide sequence: TGTGCCAGCAGCTTAGGGGGACAGGGGACAGATACGCAGTATTTT.

This clone has a single count. The chain links TRBV7-3 to TRBJ1-2, with D maybe TRBD1 (6 bases). V was clipped by 6 bases and J by 4 bases, with 15 bases between them. The CDR3 is 14 residues long. The germline gives CDR1 SGHTA, CDR2 FQGTGA. CDR3 in DNA: TGTGCCAGCAGTTCAGGGGCCAGTGGCTATGGCTACACCTTC. It translates to CASSSGASGYGYTF.

This clone has a handful of counts. CDR3 nucleotide sequence: TGTGCCAGCAGCAAAGGTAGTATACTAGCGCTGAACACCGGGGAGCTGTTTTTT. It yields the protein CASSKGSILALNTGELFF. This sequence joins TRBV21-1 and TRBJ2-2; the table's D gene call, TRBD2, was not cross checked with the DNA. TRBV21-1 is recorded as a pseudogene. The CDR3 covers 18 residues.

This chain joins TRBV7-6 and TRBJ1-4; D not resolved. V was cut by 5 bases and J by 5 bases, with 15 bases left in between. Germline CDR1 reads SGHVS; CDR2 reads FNYEAQ. The CDR3 loop spans 15 amino acids. The DNA for the CDR3 is TGTGCCAGCAGCCTAGAGTTCCCAGGCAATGAAAAACTGTTTTTT. Encoded protein: CASSLEFPGNEKLFF.

This CDR3 reads CASSSGGADRSSYNEQFF. The CDR3 DNA follows: TGTGCCAGCAGCTCCGGGGGAGCAGATAGAAGCTCCTACAATGAGCAGTTCTTC. The chain is built from TRBV7-2 and TRBJ2-1; possibly TRBD2 for D (6 bases). Germline-derived CDR1 and CDR2 are SGHTA and FQGNSA. The CDR3 sequence is 18 residues long. V lost 4 bases, J lost 0 bases, and 19 bases lay in between. Looking up the rest from reference TRBV7-2 and TRBJ2-1 gives the full variable domain: GAGVSQSPSNKVTEKGKDVELRCDPISGHTALYWYRQSLGQGLEFLIYFQGNSAPDKSGLPSDRFSAERTGGSVSTLTIQRTQQEDSAVYLCASSSGGADRSSYNEQFFGPGTRLTVL.

The chain combines TRBV4-3 with TRBJ2-3; 11 bases line up with TRBD2. There are 18 residues in the CDR3. The trim removed 0 bases at V and 2 bases at J, leaving 7 bases unmatched. CDR1 LGHNA and CDR2 YSLEER come from the germline V gene. The CDR3 DNA is TGCGCCAGCAGCCAAGAAATGACTAGCGGGACCCTCACAGATACGCAGTATTTT. Translation gives CASSQEMTSGTLTDTQYF.

J is TRBJ2-3 and V is TRBV7-9, with 7 bases fitting TRBD2. Germline CDR1 reads SEHNR; CDR2 reads FQNEAQ (reference sequence). This CDR3 is built from 13 residues. V trimming: 3 bases; J trimming: 3 bases; junction bases outside the gene matches: 0. The DNA for the CDR3 is TGTGCCAGCAGCTTTAGCGGGACAGATACGCAGTATTTT. Amino acids: CASSFSGTDTQYF.

This clone was recorded a few times. The rearrangement links TRBV6-4 to TRBJ2-2; 9 nucleotides agree with TRBD2. The CDR3 runs to 16 residues. V was pared by 6 bases and J by 0 bases, with 5 bases of the junction left unmatched. Germline lookup yields CDR1 MRHNA and CDR2 SNTAGT. The CDR3 region is CASSSGRTTNTGELFF. The CDR3 region has the DNA TGTGCCAGCAGCAGCGGGAGGACCACGAACACCGGGGAGCTGTTTTTT.